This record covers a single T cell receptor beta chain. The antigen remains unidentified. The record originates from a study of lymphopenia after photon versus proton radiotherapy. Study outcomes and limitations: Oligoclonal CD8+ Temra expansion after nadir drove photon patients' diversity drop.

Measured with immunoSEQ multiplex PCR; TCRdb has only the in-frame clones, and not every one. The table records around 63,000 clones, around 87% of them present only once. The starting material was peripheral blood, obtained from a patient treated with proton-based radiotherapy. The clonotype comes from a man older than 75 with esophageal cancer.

CDR3 DNA sequence: TGTGCCAGCAGTATCAATCATTCGGAGGACACTGAAGCTTTCTTT. Its translation is CASSINHSEDTEAFF. The rearrangement joins TRBV2 to TRBJ1-1; unclear D gene. The V end lost 5 bases, the J end lost 3 bases, and 16 bases lay between the germline ends. The CDR3 is made up of 15 amino acids. Germline V gene sequence: CDR1 SNHLY, CDR2 FYNNEI.